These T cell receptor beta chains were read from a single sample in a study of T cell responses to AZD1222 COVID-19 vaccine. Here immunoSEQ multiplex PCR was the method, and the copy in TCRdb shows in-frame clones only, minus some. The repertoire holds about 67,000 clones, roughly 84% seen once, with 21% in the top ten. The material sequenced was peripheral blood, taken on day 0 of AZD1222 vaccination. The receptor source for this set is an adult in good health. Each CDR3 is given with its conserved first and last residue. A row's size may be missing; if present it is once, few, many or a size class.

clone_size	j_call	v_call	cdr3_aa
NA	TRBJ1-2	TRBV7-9	CASSPFTGTQRNPNYGYTF
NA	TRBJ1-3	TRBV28	CASSLRGFGNTIYF
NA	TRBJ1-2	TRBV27	CASSSSDLNYGYTF
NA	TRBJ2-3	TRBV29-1	CSVVPRESPDTQYF
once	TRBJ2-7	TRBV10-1	CASSESFQTGTGGRQYF
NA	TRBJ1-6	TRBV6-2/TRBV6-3	CASSRASSSSPLHF
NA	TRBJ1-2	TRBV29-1	CSVGQGTNYGYTF
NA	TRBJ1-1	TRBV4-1	CASSQDNIRSRDTEAFF
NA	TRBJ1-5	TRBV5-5	CASSPVGSRNQPQHF
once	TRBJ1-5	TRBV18	CASSLQGANGNQPQHF
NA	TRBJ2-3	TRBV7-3	CASSLTSGGGGSTDTQYF
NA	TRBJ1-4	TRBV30	CAWSNAGTGTRKLFF
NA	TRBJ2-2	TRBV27	CASSLKEGELFF
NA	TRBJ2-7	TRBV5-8	CASTSTLSSYEQYF
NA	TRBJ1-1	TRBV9	CASSGDRGWSTEAFF
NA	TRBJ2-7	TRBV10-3	CAISAGPRGEQYF
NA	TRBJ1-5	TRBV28	CASSPRGRGNQPQHF
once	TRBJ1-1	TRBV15	CATSRDLEGGTEAFF
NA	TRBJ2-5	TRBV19	CASSTLRGETQYF
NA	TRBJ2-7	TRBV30	CAWSLDSYEQYF
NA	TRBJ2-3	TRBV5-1	CASSFSSGLTDTQYF
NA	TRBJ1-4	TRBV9	CASSGEGRYGEKLFF
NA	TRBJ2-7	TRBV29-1	CSVTSGEDYEQYF
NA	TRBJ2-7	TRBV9	CASSVGSDSYEQYF
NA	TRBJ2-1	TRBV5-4	CASSFGTGSYNEQFF
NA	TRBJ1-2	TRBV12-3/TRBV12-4	CASSLMGGYTF
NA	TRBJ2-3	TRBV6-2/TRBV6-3	CASSWVTSSSDTQYF
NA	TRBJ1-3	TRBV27	CASSKARGNTIYF
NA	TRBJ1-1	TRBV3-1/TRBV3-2	CASSRPGHQNTEAFF
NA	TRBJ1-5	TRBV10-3	CAISETSQGQPQHF
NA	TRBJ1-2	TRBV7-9	CASSKTQVGEGQNVYGYTF
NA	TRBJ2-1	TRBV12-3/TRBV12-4	CASTLGEFNEQFF
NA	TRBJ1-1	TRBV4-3	CASSPNWDTEAFF
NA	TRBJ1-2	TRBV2	CASRQEGGWHTF
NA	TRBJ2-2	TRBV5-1	CASSLGPSDGELFF
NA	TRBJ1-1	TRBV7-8	CASSSGIGDGFRSNTEAFF
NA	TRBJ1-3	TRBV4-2	CASSQSRGSSGNTIYF
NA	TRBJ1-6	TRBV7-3	CASSLDWQSPLHF
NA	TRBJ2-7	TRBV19	CASSGGSYEQYF
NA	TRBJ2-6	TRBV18	CASSPPGGANVLTF
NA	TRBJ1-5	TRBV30	CAMAGGSFNQPQHF
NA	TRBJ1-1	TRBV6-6	CASIGSRPEAFF
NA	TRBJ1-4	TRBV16	CASSQVLDTYEKLFF
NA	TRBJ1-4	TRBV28	CASSWGTGSGNEKLFF
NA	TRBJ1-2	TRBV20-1	CSAGANGYTF
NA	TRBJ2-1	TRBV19	CASTPLGGLNNEQFF
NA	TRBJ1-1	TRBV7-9	CASSLEGGTEAFF
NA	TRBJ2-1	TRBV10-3	CAISPQSSYNEQFF
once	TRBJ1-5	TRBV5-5	CASSFPGSNQPQHF
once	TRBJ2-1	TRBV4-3	CASSQEISGRAWNEQFF
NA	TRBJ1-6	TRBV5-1	CASSLGSTDSNSPLHF